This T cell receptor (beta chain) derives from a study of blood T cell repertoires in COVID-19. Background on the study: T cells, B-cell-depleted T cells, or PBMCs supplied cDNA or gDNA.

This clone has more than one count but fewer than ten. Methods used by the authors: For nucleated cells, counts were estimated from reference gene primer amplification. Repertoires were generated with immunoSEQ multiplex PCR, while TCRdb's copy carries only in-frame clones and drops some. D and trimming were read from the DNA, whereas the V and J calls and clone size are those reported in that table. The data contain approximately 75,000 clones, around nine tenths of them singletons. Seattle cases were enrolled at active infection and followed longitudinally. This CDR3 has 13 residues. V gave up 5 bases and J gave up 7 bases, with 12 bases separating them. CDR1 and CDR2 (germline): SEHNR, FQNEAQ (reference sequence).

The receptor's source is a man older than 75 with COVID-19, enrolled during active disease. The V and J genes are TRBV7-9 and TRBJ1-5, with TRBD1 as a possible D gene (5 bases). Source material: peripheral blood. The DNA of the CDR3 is TGTGCCAGCAGCCCGGGGGAAGGGCAGCCCCAGCATTTT. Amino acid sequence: CASSPGEGQPQHF.